This TCR beta chain is drawn from a study of cytomegalovirus exposure and HLA in healthy donors. Study-wide results and limits: Most of the TCR beta V segments (in an earlier analysis) were productive either about 87% or about 30% of the time. The authors judged a highly shared variant cluster likely a sequencing artifact. In a later analysis, an Asian-associated ancestry cluster reportedly showed fewer N-insertions than the approximately 700-donor mean.

Comments on this clone: Its specificity is unknown.

Researchers ran the PCR with 60 Vbeta and 13 Jbeta primers. Source study methods: Per a later analysis, the number of unique TCR beta chains was 75 million to 90 million, of which around 10 million were shared. The protocol was immunoSEQ multiplex PCR, while the TCRdb copy is restricted to in-frame clones and leaves out a portion. That table is the source of V, J and clone size, and D and trimming were worked out from the DNA. The sample includes fewer than 200,000 clones, about four fifths of them seen just once. Trimming at V came to 1 base and at J to 3 bases, leaving 4 bases not matched to a gene. Per the germline V gene, CDR1 is LNHDA and CDR2 is SQIVND (reference sequence). There are 15 residues in the CDR3.

The source material was PBMCs. This TCR came from a girl aged 10-17 years in good health and CMV-seropositive. The rearrangement links TRBV19 to TRBJ2-7; TRBD2 matches 9 bases. This chain's CDR3 is CASSIVTSGFYEQYF. CDR3 nucleotides: TGTGCCAGTAGTATAGTAACTAGCGGGTTCTACGAGCAGTACTTC.